These T cell receptor beta chains were read from a single sample in a study of technical replicates of blood from a handful of donors. Some clones are missing from TCRdb's copy, which holds only in-frame ones; the method was immunoSEQ multiplex PCR. The top ten clones hold approximately 4.8% of a sample with approximately 59,000 clones, about 90% of them seen once. What was sequenced was PBMCs. The receptor source for this set is a human donor in good health. Some clones in this sample may be carry-over from other donors' samples. CDR3s include the opening cysteine and the closing phenylalanine or tryptophan. Clone size appears in some rows only: once, few, many, or a class for an expanded clone.

J | V | size | CDR3
TRBJ1-6 | TRBV5-4 | NA | CASSLLGQGYSPLHF
TRBJ2-7 | TRBV21-1 | NA | CASSRKRGQLTYEQYF
TRBJ2-3 | TRBV6-5 | NA | CASSYEVLDTQYF
TRBJ1-2 | TRBV5-6 | NA | CASSLRAQGSGLNYGYTF
TRBJ1-5 | TRBV19 | NA | CASSIVLGAQPQHF
TRBJ2-7 | TRBV5-4 | NA | CASSLGRRGGLAAYEQYF
TRBJ1-5 | TRBV6-5 | NA | CASSEGPARSQPQHF
TRBJ2-7 | TRBV7-2 | NA | CASSPPGTSGHEQYF
TRBJ2-5 | TRBV19 | NA | CASSISASGTRETQYF
TRBJ2-7 | TRBV19 | NA | CASAIWARGSYEQYF
TRBJ1-2 | TRBV27 | NA | CASMPGTGIDHGYTF
TRBJ1-3 | TRBV7-2 | NA | CASSLAGSSGNTIYF
TRBJ1-2 | TRBV5-3 | few | CARSYGTGVGYGYTF
TRBJ1-2 | TRBV7-2 | NA | CASIPQGRTNYGYTF
TRBJ2-3 | TRBV13 | once | CASSGGAGRSTDTQYF
TRBJ2-3 | TRBV7-2 | NA | CASSLGVNTQYF
TRBJ2-4 | TRBV30 | NA | CAWNKAGLAKNIQYF
TRBJ1-5 | TRBV6-1 | NA | CASNPAGWQPQHF